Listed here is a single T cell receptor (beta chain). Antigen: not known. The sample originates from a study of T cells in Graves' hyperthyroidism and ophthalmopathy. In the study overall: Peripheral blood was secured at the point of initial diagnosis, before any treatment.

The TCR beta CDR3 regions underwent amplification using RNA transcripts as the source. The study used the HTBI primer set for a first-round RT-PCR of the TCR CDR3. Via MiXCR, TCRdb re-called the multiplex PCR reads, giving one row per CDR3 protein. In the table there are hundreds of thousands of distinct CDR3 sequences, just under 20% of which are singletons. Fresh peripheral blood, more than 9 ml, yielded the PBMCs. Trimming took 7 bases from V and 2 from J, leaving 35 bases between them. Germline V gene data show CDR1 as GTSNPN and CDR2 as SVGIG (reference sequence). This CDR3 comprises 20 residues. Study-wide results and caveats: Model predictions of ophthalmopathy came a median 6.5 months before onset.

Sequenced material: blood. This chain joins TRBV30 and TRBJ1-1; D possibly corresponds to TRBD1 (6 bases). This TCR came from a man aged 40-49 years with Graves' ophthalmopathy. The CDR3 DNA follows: TGTGCCTCTTATGGGGGGGGCGACGCAGTAGGTAGCGTAGGAAACACTGAAGCTTTCTTT. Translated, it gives CASYGGGDAVGSVGNTEAFF.